Listed below are T cell receptor beta chains from one sample, sequenced in a study of cytomegalovirus exposure and HLA in healthy donors. Method: immunoSEQ multiplex PCR; TCRdb's copy keeps in-frame clones and lacks some. Here the sample table reports tens of thousands of clones. The sample taken for sequencing was PBMCs. These TCRs come from a woman aged 50 to 60 in good health and CMV-seropositive. Each CDR3 is given with its conserved first and last residue. Fields, in order: J gene, D gene, V gene, CDR3 DNA, CDR3 protein. A D gene is named only where the DNA matches it firmly.

TRBJ2-3 . TRBV5-1 TGCGCCAGCAGCCACTCGGGACAAGGAGTCACAGATACGCAGTATTTT CASSHSGQGVTDTQYF
TRBJ1-1 TRBD1 TRBV7-3 TGTGCCAGCAGCTGGGACAGAGACACTGAAGCTTTCTTT CASSWDRDTEAFF
TRBJ1-2 TRBD1 TRBV6-1 TGTGCCAGCAGTGAAGCACGGGACAGCTACTATGGCTACACCTTC CASSEARDSYYGYTF
TRBJ1-1 TRBD1 TRBV5-1 TGCGCCAGCAGCCAAGAGGGACAGCTGGCTTTCTTT CASSQEGQLAFF
TRBJ1-1 . TRBV11-2 TGTGCCAGCAGCTCCCAACAGGGCCACCAAGCTTTCTTT CASSSQQGHQAFF
TRBJ1-5 . TRBV4-3 TGCGCCAGCAGCCAAGACGTCGGGCAGCCCCAGCATTTT CASSQDVGQPQHF
TRBJ2-3 . TRBV7-6 TGTGCCAGCAGCTTACTTACAGGGACAGATACGCAGTATTTT CASSLLTGTDTQYF
TRBJ2-1 . TRBV6-5 TGTGCCAGCAGAGGTGGAGTGGCCAATGAGCAGTTCTTC CASRGGVANEQFF
TRBJ1-2 . TRBV14 TGTGCCAGCAGCCGACATTCGGCCCATGGCTACACCTTC CASSRHSAHGYTF
TRBJ1-6 TRBD1 TRBV7-8 TGTGCCAGCAGCATTCAGGGACAGGGGGCGAATTCACCCCTCCACTTT CASSIQGQGANSPLHF
TRBJ1-1 TRBD1 TRBV7-9 TGTGCCAGCAGCCCCGGACAGGTCTTCGCGTCTTTCTTT CASSPGQVFASFF
TRBJ1-1 TRBD1 TRBV11-2 TGTGCCAGCAGCCGGACAGGGAACACTGAAGCTTTCTTT CASSRTGNTEAFF
TRBJ2-3 TRBD2 TRBV6-1 TGTGCCAGCAGGAGGGCGGGAGGGGAGGGAGATACGCAGTATTTT CASRRAGGEGDTQYF
TRBJ2-7 TRBD2 TRBV18 TGTGCCAGCTCACCGCAGCGGGGTGGGCAGTACTTC CASSPQRGGQYF
TRBJ2-1 . TRBV9 TGTGCCAGCAGCGGATCTTCAGATGAGCAGTTCTTC CASSGSSDEQFF
TRBJ2-2 TRBD2 TRBV5-1 TGCGCCAGCAGCTCGTTGGGGCTTTTAGCGGGAGGCACCGGGGAGCTGTTTTTT CASSSLGLLAGGTGELFF
TRBJ1-4 . TRBV11-1 TGTGCCAGCAGCCTGGGAGGGCCTTCGGAGGAAAAACTGTTTTTT CASSLGGPSEEKLFF
TRBJ2-3 TRBD2 TRBV9 TGTGCCAGCAGCCCCCAGCTAAGCGGGGGCGCAGATACGCAGTATTTT CASSPQLSGGADTQYF
TRBJ1-5 TRBD1 TRBV7-8 TGTGCCAGCAGACCCGACAGGGGGCGAGGCAATCAGCCCCAGCATTTT CASRPDRGRGNQPQHF
TRBJ1-4 . TRBV2 TGTGCCAGCAGTGGTACTCTCTCAACTAATGAAAAACTGTTTTTT CASSGTLSTNEKLFF
TRBJ2-7 . TRBV4-1 TGCGCCAGCAGCCAAGGCGTTCCTAGCGCCTACGAGCAGTACTTC CASSQGVPSAYEQYF
TRBJ2-5 TRBD2 TRBV5-1 TGCGCCAGCAGCTTGGCCCTAGCGGGACCGAGTCAAGAGACCCAGTACTTC CASSLALAGPSQETQYF
TRBJ2-7 TRBD2 TRBV30 TGTGCCTGGAGTGGGACTAGCGGGAAAAGCTCCTACGAGCAGTACTTC CAWSGTSGKSSYEQYF
TRBJ2-7 TRBD2 TRBV19 TGTGCCAGTAGAGGGACTAGCGGGAGGGCCCACGAGCAGTACTTC CASRGTSGRAHEQYF
TRBJ1-1 . TRBV4-2 TGTGCCAGCAGCCAAGATCTTCGGGGCTACGGGACAGAAGCTTTCTTT CASSQDLRGYGTEAFF
TRBJ2-2 . TRBV7-7 TGTGCCAGCAGCTTAATTCCTTCCACCGGGGAGCTGTTTTTT CASSLIPSTGELFF
TRBJ2-7 . TRBV5-6 TGTGCCAGCAGCCACGGGGTCCGCGGGCAGTACTTC CASSHGVRGQYF
TRBJ1-1 . TRBV7-9 TGTGCCAGCAGCTCCGGGACGGGGGGTGCTTTCTTT CASSSGTGGAFF
TRBJ2-1 . TRBV9 TGTGCCAGCAGCGAGCCTCAAGCCGGGCAGTTCTTC CASSEPQAGQFF
TRBJ2-5 . TRBV27 TGTGCCAGCAGTTTCGACTGGAGAGAGACCCAGTACTTC CASSFDWRETQYF
TRBJ1-6 . TRBV10-3 TGTGCCATCAGTGGTACTGACAGCGATCTCCTCCACTTT CAISGTDSDLLHF
TRBJ1-1 . TRBV29-1 TGCAGCGTTGACAGGGAAGGAACAACTGAAGCTTTCTTT CSVDREGTTEAFF
TRBJ1-4 TRBD1 TRBV5-1 TGCGCCAGCAGCGAAGGGGGCGCCAGCGAAAAACTGTTTTTT CASSEGGASEKLFF
TRBJ1-1 . TRBV30 TGTGCCTGGGGGCCCTCCATGAACACTGAAGCTTTCTTT CAWGPSMNTEAFF
TRBJ2-1 TRBD1 TRBV6-6 TGTGCCAGCAGCCTGGGACAGCCGTCCTACAATGAGCAGTTCTTC CASSLGQPSYNEQFF
TRBJ1-4 . TRBV5-4 TGTGCCAGCAGTTCTTTCCTGGGCGATGAAAAACTGTTTTTT CASSSFLGDEKLFF
TRBJ1-1 . TRBV7-3 TGTGCCAGCAGACTAGGAGGGAACACTGAAGCTTTCTTT CASRLGGNTEAFF
TRBJ2-1 . TRBV6-5 TGTGGAGCGGGACACTCCTACAATGAGCAGTTCTTC CGAGHSYNEQFF
TRBJ1-4 TRBD1 TRBV28 TGTGCCAGCAGCTCTAATTTATCAGGGGGAATAGGTGAAAAACTGTTTTTT CASSSNLSGGIGEKLFF
TRBJ1-6 TRBD1 TRBV30 TGTGCCCAGGAGGGGGACAGTCCTAATTCACCCCTCCACTTT CAQEGDSPNSPLHF
TRBJ1-3 TRBD1 TRBV27 TGTGCCAGCAGTCAGACAGGGGGCCGAGGAAACACCATATATTTT CASSQTGGRGNTIYF
TRBJ1-2 TRBD1 TRBV5-1 TGCGCCAGCAGCTTGGAAGGGGGCGCGATAAACTATGGCTACACCTTC CASSLEGGAINYGYTF
TRBJ2-2 TRBD2 TRBV6-6 TGTGCCAGCGGACAACTAGCGGGAGCCACCGGGGAGCTGTTTTTT CASGQLAGATGELFF
TRBJ1-4 TRBD1 TRBV5-1 TGCGCCAGCAGCCTGTACAGGGGAACTAATGAAAAACTGTTTTTT CASSLYRGTNEKLFF
TRBJ1-2 TRBD1 TRBV19 TGTGCCAGCCGAAGGGACAGGGGGCCCTATGGCTACACCTTC CASRRDRGPYGYTF
TRBJ2-7 . TRBV28 TGTGCCAGCAGTTCAGATTCCTACGAGCAGTACTTC CASSSDSYEQYF
TRBJ2-3 . TRBV5-1 TGCGCCAGCAGCTTAACAGGGGGGGTGACAGATACGCAGTATTTT CASSLTGGVTDTQYF
TRBJ2-5 . TRBV25-1 TGTGCCAGCAGTAAGAGAGAGACCCAGTACTTC CASSKRETQYF
TRBJ2-7 TRBD2 TRBV7-2 TGTGCCAGCAGCTTAGTAGCCTCTAGCGGCGACATCTCCTACGAGCAGTACTTC CASSLVASSGDISYEQYF
TRBJ2-7 . TRBV1 TGCACCAGCAGCCAGGGACTAGCGGTAACTCAGTACTTC CTSSQGLAVTQYF
TRBJ2-7 . TRBV6-1 TGTGCCAGCAGTGTAGCAGGGACATCTACCTACGAGCAGTACTTC CASSVAGTSTYEQYF